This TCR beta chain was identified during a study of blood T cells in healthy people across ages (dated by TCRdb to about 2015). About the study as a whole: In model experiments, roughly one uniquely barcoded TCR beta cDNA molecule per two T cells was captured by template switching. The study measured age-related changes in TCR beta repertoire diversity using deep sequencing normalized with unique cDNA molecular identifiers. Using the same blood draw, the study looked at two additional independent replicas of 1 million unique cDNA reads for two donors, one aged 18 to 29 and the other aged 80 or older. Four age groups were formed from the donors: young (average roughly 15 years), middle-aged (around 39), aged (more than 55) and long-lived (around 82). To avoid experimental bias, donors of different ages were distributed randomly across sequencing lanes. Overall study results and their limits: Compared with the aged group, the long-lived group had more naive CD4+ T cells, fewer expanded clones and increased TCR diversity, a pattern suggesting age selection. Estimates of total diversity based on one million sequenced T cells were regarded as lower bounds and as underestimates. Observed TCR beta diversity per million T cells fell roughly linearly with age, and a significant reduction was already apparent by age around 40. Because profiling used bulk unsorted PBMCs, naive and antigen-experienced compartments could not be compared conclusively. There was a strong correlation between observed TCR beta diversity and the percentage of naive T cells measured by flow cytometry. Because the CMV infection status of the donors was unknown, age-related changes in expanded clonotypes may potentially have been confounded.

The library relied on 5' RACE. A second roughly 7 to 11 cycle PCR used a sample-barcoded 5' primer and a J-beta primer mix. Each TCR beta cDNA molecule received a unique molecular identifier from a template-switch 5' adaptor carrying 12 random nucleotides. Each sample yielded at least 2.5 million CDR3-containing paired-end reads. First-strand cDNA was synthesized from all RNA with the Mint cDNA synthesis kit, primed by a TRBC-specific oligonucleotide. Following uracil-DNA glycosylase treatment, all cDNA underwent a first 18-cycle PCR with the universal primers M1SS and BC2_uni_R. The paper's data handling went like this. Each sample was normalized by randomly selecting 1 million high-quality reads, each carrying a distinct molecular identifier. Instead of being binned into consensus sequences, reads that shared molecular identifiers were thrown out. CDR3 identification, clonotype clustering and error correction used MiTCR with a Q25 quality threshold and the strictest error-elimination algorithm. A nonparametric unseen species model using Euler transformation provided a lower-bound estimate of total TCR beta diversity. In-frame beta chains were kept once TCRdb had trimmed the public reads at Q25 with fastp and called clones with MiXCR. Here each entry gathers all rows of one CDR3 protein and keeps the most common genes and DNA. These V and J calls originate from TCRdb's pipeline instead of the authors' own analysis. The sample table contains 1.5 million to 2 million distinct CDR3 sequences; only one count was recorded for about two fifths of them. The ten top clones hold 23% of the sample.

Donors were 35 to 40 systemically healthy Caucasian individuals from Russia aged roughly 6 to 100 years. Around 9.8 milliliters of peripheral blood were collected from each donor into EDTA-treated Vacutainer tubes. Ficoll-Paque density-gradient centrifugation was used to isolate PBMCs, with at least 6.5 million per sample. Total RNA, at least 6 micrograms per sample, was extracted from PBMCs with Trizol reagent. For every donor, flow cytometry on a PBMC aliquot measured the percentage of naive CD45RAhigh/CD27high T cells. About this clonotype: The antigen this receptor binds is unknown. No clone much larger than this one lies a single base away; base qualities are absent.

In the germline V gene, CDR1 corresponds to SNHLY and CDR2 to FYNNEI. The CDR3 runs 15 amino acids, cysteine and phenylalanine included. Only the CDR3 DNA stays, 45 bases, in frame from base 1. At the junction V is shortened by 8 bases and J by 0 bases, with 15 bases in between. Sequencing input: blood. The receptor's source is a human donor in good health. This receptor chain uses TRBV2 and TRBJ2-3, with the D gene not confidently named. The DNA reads TGTGCCAGCCGGACGCAAGCTTCGAGCACAGATACGCAGTATTTT. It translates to CASRTQASSTDTQYF.